This TCR beta chain was captured by sequencing in a study of OX40 agonist ivuxolimab in advanced cancers. Study summary: Of mixed ages from roughly 23 to 85 and averaging around 60 years, the group was just under 85% male. One hepatocellular carcinoma and two cutaneous melanoma patients partially responded.

Ten or more counts support this clone. What it binds is unknown. Study observations and caveats: Clonal expansion by week 6 occurred in CD4+ and CD8+ blood T cells (at 0.1 to 3.0 mg/kg). The authors did not determine the antigen specificity of the expanded peripheral T cells.

The V segment lost 3 bases and the J segment 2 bases; nucleotides outside the gene matches: 6. CDR3 length: 14 amino acids. Germline CDR1 reads GTSNPN; CDR2 reads SVGIG (reference sequence). The assay was immunoSEQ multiplex PCR, and TCRdb's table has in-frame clones only and misses some. Among tens of thousands of clones, 84% were seen once, and the ten largest hold approximately 8%. The V call is TRBV30, the J call TRBJ1-1; 7 nucleotides line up with TRBD1. Specimen: CD4+ or CD8+ T cells sorted from blood, collected in a trial of the OX40 agonist ivuxolimab. This TCR came from an adult with an advanced solid tumor such as melanoma, head and neck, liver or kidney cancer. CDR3 in DNA: TGTGCCTGGAGGGGGGACAGCCTTAACACTGAAGCTTTCTTT. Translating it yields CAWRGDSLNTEAFF.